Following are 20 T cell receptor beta chains from one sample sequenced in a study of regulatory T cells in long-lasting Graves disease. Sequencing libraries for TCR beta were prepared with iRepertoire HTBI primers and Arm-PCR of CDR3 regions. TCRdb called the multiplex PCR reads again in MiXCR, with one record for every CDR3 protein. The data show roughly 400,000 distinct CDR3 sequences, approximately 15% seen once. Time point specified: newly diagnosed GD, antithyroid drugs for less than 3 months. Preparation of the TCR library used RNA extracted from PBMCs. These data are also associated with another study on T cells in Graves' hyperthyroidism and ophthalmopathy.

The specimen comprised peripheral blood mononuclear cells (PBMCs), sampled at new diagnosis, from a patient treated with antithyroid drugs. Source of these receptors: a woman aged 40 to 50 with Graves disease.

This clonotype occurred many times. The chain is built from TRBV6-5 and TRBJ2-7; D is perhaps TRBD2 (5 bases). CDR1 MNHEY and CDR2 SVGAGI come from the germline V gene. The V and J ends lost 0 bases and 4 bases respectively, with 7 bases between them. The CDR3 length is 13 residues. CDR3 nucleotides: TGTGCCAGCAGTTACTCCCGGGGATACGAGCAGTACTTC. Translated, it gives CASSYSRGYEQYF.

The table lists this clonotype with many counts. The V call is TRBV6-1, the J call TRBJ2-2; D is perhaps TRBD1 or TRBD2 (5 bases each). The CDR3 is 14 residues long. CDR1 and CDR2 (germline): MNHNS, SASEGT. Trimming shortened V by 7 bases and J by 5 bases, and 14 bases separated the two germline ends. The CDR3 coding sequence is TGTGCCAGCAAGGACGGGACGGGAACCGGGGAGCTGTTTTTT. Amino acid sequence: CASKDGTGTGELFF.

As to this clonotype: This may be a read error, as it is one base from a much larger clone. The chain recombines TRBV12-3 or TRBV12-4 with TRBJ2-1; 8 nucleotides align to TRBD2. This CDR3 comprises 14 residues. V trimming: 6 bases; J trimming: 2 bases; junction bases outside the gene matches: 3. The chain's CDR3 is CASRERGTYNEQFF. CDR3 sequence (DNA): TGTGCCAGCAGGGAGCGGGGGACCTACAATGAGCAGTTCTTC.

This clonotype showed up many times. The rearrangement links TRBV20-1 to TRBJ1-6; 7 positions agree with TRBD1. The CDR3 contains 13 residues. The V segment lost 5 bases and the J segment 3 bases; nucleotides outside the gene matches: 1. CDR1 is DFQATT and CDR2 is SNEGSKA in the germline V gene (reference sequence). CDR3 amino acids: CSAAGGYNSPLHF. CDR3 in DNA: TGCAGTGCTGCAGGGGGCTATAATTCACCCCTCCACTTT.

This clonotype was seen many times. The chain combines TRBV5-1 with TRBJ2-7, with 7 positions matching TRBD1. This CDR3 is built from 13 residues. V was clipped by 4 bases and J by 6 bases; unmatched bases: 7. Looked up from germline, CDR1 is SGHRS and CDR2 is YFSETQ. CDR3 DNA: TGCGCCAGCAGCCCACAGACAGGGTTCGAGCAGTACTTC. It encodes CASSPQTGFEQYF.

This clonotype has a count of ten or more. This chain joins TRBV7-6 and TRBJ2-5, with 7 bases lining up with TRBD1. V shed 5 bases, J shed 2 bases, and the junction held 14 bases outside the gene matches. The CDR3 contains 17 residues. Per the germline V gene, CDR1 is SGHVS and CDR2 is FNYEAQ. CDR3: CASSPSTGELVQETQYF. For the CDR3, the DNA is TGTGCCAGCAGCCCCAGTACAGGGGAATTGGTTCAAGAGACCCAGTACTTC.

This clonotype occurred many times. This chain joins TRBV6-1 and TRBJ2-1, with 10 bases lining up with TRBD2. This CDR3 comprises 13 residues. Looked up from germline, CDR1 is MNHNS and CDR2 is SASEGT. With 4 bases clipped from V and 9 bases from J, the junction kept 3 bases outside the gene matches. CDR3 region: CASSGLAGSEQFF. The CDR3, as DNA: TGTGCCAGCAGTGGACTAGCGGGTAGTGAGCAGTTCTTC.

This clonotype was counted at least ten times. This chain links TRBV2 with TRBJ1-1; 12 bases line up with TRBD1. After removal of 8 bases from V and 1 base from J, the junction contained 2 bases not matched to a gene. The germline V gene encodes CDR1 SNHLY and CDR2 FYNNEI. The CDR3 is 14 residues long. This CDR3 reads CASRDRGQNTEAFF. The CDR3 nucleotides are TGTGCCAGCCGGGACAGGGGGCAGAACACTGAAGCTTTCTTT.

The table lists this clonotype with many counts. CDR3 bases: TGTGCCAGCAGCTTGGCTAGCATAGGTGAGCAGTTCTTC. Translation gives CASSLASIGEQFF. J is TRBJ2-1 and V is TRBV5-6; D is possibly TRBD2 (5 bases). The CDR3 sequence is 13 residues long. V gave up 0 bases and J gave up 9 bases, with 10 bases separating them. CDR1 and CDR2 from the germline V gene are SGHDT and YYEEEE.

In this sample, this clonotype turned up many times. This chain joins TRBV30 and TRBJ1-3, with D possibly being TRBD1 (6 bases). The germline V and J ends were trimmed by 3 bases and 0 bases, with 12 bases remaining between them. Germline assignment: CDR1 GTSNPN and CDR2 SVGIG (reference sequence). The CDR3 spans 15 residues. CDR3 region: CAWSAGQFSGNTIYF. As DNA, the CDR3 is TGTGCCTGGAGCGCCGGACAGTTCTCTGGAAACACCATATATTTT.

This clonotype was detected a few times. The rearrangement uses TRBV20-1 and TRBJ2-1; maybe TRBD1 (5 bases). Germline lookup yields CDR1 DFQATT and CDR2 SNEGSKA (reference sequence). The CDR3 covers 14 residues. The germline V and J ends were trimmed by 0 bases and 4 bases, with 10 bases remaining between them. CDR3 region: CSARDMDKYNEQFF. The CDR3 DNA reads as TGCAGTGCTAGAGATATGGACAAATACAATGAGCAGTTCTTC.

This clonotype was recorded many times. The rearrangement uses TRBV6-2 or TRBV6-3 and TRBJ1-5, with D uncertain. The CDR3 length is 15 residues. Germline CDR1 MNHEY, CDR2 SVGEGT. The V end was cut by 0 bases, the J end by 7 bases, with 13 bases between. The CDR3 loop reads CASSYSKRAIQPQHF. CDR3 DNA: TGTGCCAGCAGTTACTCAAAACGGGCGATACAGCCCCAGCATTTT.

The CDR3: CASSLGLAGGVTYEQYF. In DNA form, the CDR3 reads TGCGCCAGCAGCCTGGGACTAGCGGGAGGGGTTACCTACGAGCAGTACTTC. This chain connects TRBV5-1 to TRBJ2-7, with 16 bases lining up with TRBD2. With 4 bases clipped from V and 2 bases from J, the junction kept 6 bases outside the gene matches. Looked up from germline, CDR1 is SGHRS and CDR2 is YFSETQ. The CDR3 spans 17 residues.

There are many counts of this clonotype. This rearrangement joins TRBV27 to TRBJ1-2, with TRBD1 matching over 8 bases. Trimming at V came to 6 bases and at J to 0 bases, leaving 6 bases not matched to a gene. CDR3 length: 15 residues. CDR1 is MNHEY and CDR2 is SMNVEV in the germline V gene (reference sequence). CDR3 amino acids: CASSPRGRANYGYTF. CDR3 DNA: TGTGCCAGCAGCCCCAGGGGGCGTGCTAACTATGGCTACACCTTC.

This chain joins TRBV5-6 and TRBJ2-1; D ambiguous. The length of the CDR3 is 15 residues. V was pared by 3 bases and J by 2 bases, with 12 bases between. Per germline, CDR1 SGHDT and CDR2 YYEEEE. In DNA form, the CDR3 reads TGTGCCAGCAGCTCCCACACACACCCCTACAATGAGCAGTTCTTC. The encoded protein is CASSSHTHPYNEQFF.

This clonotype appeared a few times. V is TRBV13 and J is TRBJ2-3; 9 bases are shared with TRBD2. Germline lookup yields CDR1 PRHDT and CDR2 FYEKMQ (reference sequence). With V trimmed by 3 bases and J by 0 bases, 13 bases remained unmatched. The CDR3 loop spans 19 amino acids. The CDR3 loop reads CASSFWREGRGTSTDTQYF. DNA for the CDR3: TGTGCCAGCAGCTTCTGGCGGGAGGGCCGGGGTACTAGCACAGATACGCAGTATTTT.

This clonotype was counted ten times or more. The rearrangement joins TRBV11-2 to TRBJ2-7; 8 positions match TRBD2. Germline-derived CDR1 and CDR2 are SGHAT and FQNNGV. Trimming at V came to 0 bases and at J to 3 bases, leaving 4 bases not matched to a gene. This CDR3 contains 15 residues. CDR3 DNA: TGTGCCAGCAGCTTAGAACTAGCGGTGCACTACGAGCAGTACTTC. This sequence encodes CASSLELAVHYEQYF.

The V gene is TRBV5-5, the J gene TRBJ1-1, with unresolved D. This CDR3 has 15 residues. Trimming stripped 2 bases from V and 1 base from J, with 12 bases between. The germline CDR1 and CDR2 sequences are SGHKS and YYEKEE (reference sequence). Here the CDR3 reads CASSFGRRSNTEAFF. The CDR3 DNA follows: TGTGCCAGCAGCTTCGGACGCAGATCGAACACTGAAGCTTTCTTT.

In regard to this clonotype: One junction end does not reproduce the germline sequence, and a read error may be involved. This chain connects TRBV11-3 to TRBJ2-7; maybe TRBD2 (6 bases). From germline, CDR1 is SGHNT and CDR2 YENEEA. The CDR3 runs 17 residues. The CDR3 bases are TGCGCCAGCAGCCAAGTCCACGGTGGGGACTTCACCTACGAGCAGTACTTC. Translation: CASSQVHGGDFTYEQYF.

Ten or more counts support this clonotype. This rearrangement joins TRBV12-3 or TRBV12-4 to TRBJ2-7; D is undetermined. The CDR3 totals 13 residues. Trimming pared 5 bases from V and 2 bases from J, leaving 10 bases between. CDR3 amino acids: CASSRPDTYEQYF. Written as DNA, the CDR3 is TGTGCCAGCAGTCGCCCCGATACCTACGAGCAGTACTTC.